This T cell receptor (beta chain) is drawn from a study of blood T cell repertoires in COVID-19. Study background: COVID-19 samples collected from the United States, Italy and Spain covered acute and convalescent phases. The analysed material was cDNA or gDNA that came from T cells, B-cell-depleted T cells, or PBMCs.

Sequencing was performed with immunoSEQ multiplex PCR; in TCRdb, only in-frame clones are kept and a portion is missing. The sample shows 60,000 to 70,000 clones, around 90% of them seen only once. This CDR3 spans 14 amino acids. Germline loops: CDR1 SGHRS, CDR2 YFSETQ. V was shortened by 0 bases and J by 4 bases, with 8 bases between the two germline ends. The table lists this clone with a count of one. Material: peripheral blood. The chain carries TRBV5-1 and TRBJ2-1; D remains unclear. The sequence was obtained from a human donor in a cohort sampled during active COVID-19. The CDR3 region has the DNA TGCGCCAGCAGCTTGGCTCTGGAGTACAATGAGCAGTTCTTC. Amino acid sequence: CASSLALEYNEQFF.